These 2 T cell receptor beta chains came from one sample sequenced in a study of CD8+CD57+ T cells in acquired aplastic anemia. Genomic DNA constituted the template upon which TCR beta VDJ and CDR3 profiling was performed. TCRdb re-called the reads through MiXCR, storing one row per CDR3 protein. The repertoire holds 150,000 or so distinct CDR3 sequences, 45% to 50% seen once, with under 40% in the top ten. All sequencing subjects had displayed CD8+CD57+ cell expansion on flow cytometry. The sample taken for sequencing was sorted CD4+, CD8+, or CD8+CD57+ T cells (not recorded which) from PBMCs. Receptor source: a human donor with aplastic anemia.

At least ten counts were recorded for this clonotype. The chain uses TRBV20-1 and TRBJ1-2; D not certain. CDR3 length: 14 residues. CDR1 DFQATT and CDR2 SNEGSKA come from the germline V gene (reference sequence). The V end was cut by 5 bases, the J end by 4 bases, with 17 bases between. As DNA, the CDR3 is TGCAGTGCTGATACGTCCTCCCCCCTCTATGGCTACACCTTC. Protein: CSADTSSPLYGYTF.

The chain couples TRBV10-3 to TRBJ2-7, with D possibly TRBD2 on 5 matching bases. This CDR3 region has 15 residues. Between the trimmed V and J ends, which lost 7 bases and 0 bases, there was a span of 16 bases. Germline-derived CDR1 and CDR2 are ENHRY and SYGVKD. The CDR3 sequence: CAIKEARGTSYEQYF. In nucleotides, the CDR3 is TGTGCCATCAAAGAGGCCCGGGGAACCTCCTACGAGCAGTACTTC.